The 3 T cell receptor beta chains below all came from one sample that was sequenced in a study of T cells in Graves' hyperthyroidism and ophthalmopathy. Regions amplified from RNA transcripts were the TCR beta CDR3 regions. A first-round RT-PCR of the TCR CDR3 used the HTBI primer set. TCRdb itself ran the multiplex PCR reads through MiXCR, one entry per CDR3 protein. Here the sample spans fewer than 500,000 distinct CDR3 sequences, roughly 14% being singletons. The source material was blood. The receptors here all came from a man between 18 and 35 years old with Graves' ophthalmopathy.

The chain is built from TRBV7-9 and TRBJ1-5; 7 bases fit TRBD1. The CDR3 contains 14 residues. The V and J ends lost 5 bases and 2 bases, in that order; junction bases with no gene match: 3. Germline-derived CDR1 and CDR2 are SEHNR and FQNEAQ (reference sequence). CDR3 sequence reads: CASSGTVGNQPQHF. Written as DNA, the CDR3 is TGTGCCAGCAGCGGGACAGTCGGCAATCAGCCCCAGCATTTT.

At least ten counts were recorded for this clonotype. The chain carries TRBV7-8 and TRBJ2-4; no clear D gene. The CDR3 is made up of 16 amino acids. Germline V gene data show CDR1 as SGHVS and CDR2 as FQNEAQ. The V gene lost 0 bases and the J gene lost 0 bases, with 9 bases spanning the gap. The CDR3 spells CASSLALGIAKNIQYF. The CDR3 nucleotides are TGTGCCAGCAGCTTAGCGCTGGGAATAGCCAAAAACATTCAGTACTTC.

The sample holds a few counts of this clonotype. The genes are TRBV6-1 and TRBJ1-5, with TRBD1 matching 7 bases. CDR3 size: 15 residues. The V gene's germline CDR1 is MNHNS and CDR2 SASEGT. V lost 4 bases to trimming and J lost 11 bases; unmatched junction nucleotides: 14. The CDR3 nucleotides are TGTGCCAGCAGTGCCGTTCACAGGGGAGGGCAGTCCCAGCATTTT. Its protein is CASSAVHRGGQSQHF.